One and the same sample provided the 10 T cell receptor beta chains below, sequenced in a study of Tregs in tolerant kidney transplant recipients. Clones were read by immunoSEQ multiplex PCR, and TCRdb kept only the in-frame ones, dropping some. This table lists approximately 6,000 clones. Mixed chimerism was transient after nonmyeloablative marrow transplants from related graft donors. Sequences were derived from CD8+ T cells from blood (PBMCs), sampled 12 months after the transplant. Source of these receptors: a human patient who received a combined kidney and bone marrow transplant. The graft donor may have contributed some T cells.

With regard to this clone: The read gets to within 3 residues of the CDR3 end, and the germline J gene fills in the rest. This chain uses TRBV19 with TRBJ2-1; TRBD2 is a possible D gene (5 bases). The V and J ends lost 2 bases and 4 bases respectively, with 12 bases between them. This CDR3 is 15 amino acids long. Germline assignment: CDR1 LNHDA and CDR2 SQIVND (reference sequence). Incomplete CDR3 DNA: TGTGCCAGTAGTATAAGGCTAGCAGGTTACAATGAG. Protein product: CASSIRLAGYNE. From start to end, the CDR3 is CASSIRLAGYNEQFF.

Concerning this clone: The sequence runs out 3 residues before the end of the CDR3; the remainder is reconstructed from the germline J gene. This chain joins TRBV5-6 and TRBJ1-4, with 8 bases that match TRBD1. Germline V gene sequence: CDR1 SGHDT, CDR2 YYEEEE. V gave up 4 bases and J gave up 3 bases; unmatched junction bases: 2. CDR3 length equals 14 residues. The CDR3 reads CASSQQGANEKLFF. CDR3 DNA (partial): TGTGCCAGCAGCCAACAGGGGGCTAATGAAAAA.

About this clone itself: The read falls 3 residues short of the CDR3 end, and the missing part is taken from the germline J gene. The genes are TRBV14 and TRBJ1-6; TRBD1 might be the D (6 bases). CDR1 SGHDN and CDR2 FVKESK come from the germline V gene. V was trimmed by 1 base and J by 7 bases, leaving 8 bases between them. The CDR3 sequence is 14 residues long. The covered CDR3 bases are TGTGCCAGCAGCCAAGTTAGGGGGAATTCACCC. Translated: CASSQVRGNSP. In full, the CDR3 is CASSQVRGNSPLHF. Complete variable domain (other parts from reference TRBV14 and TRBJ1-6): EAGVTQFPSHSVIEKGQTVTLRCDPISGHDNLYWYRRVMGKEIKFLLHFVKESKQDESGMPNNRFLAERTGGTYSTLKVQPAELEDSGVYFCASSQVRGNSPLHFGNGTRLTVT.

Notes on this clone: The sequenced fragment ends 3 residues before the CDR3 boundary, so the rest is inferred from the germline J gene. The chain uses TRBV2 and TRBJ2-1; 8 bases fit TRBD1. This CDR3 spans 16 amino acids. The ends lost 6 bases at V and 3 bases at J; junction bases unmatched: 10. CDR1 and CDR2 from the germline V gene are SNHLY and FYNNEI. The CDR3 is CASRSWGQDHYNEQFF. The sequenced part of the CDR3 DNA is TGTGCCAGCAGATCCTGGGGACAGGATCACTACAATGAG.

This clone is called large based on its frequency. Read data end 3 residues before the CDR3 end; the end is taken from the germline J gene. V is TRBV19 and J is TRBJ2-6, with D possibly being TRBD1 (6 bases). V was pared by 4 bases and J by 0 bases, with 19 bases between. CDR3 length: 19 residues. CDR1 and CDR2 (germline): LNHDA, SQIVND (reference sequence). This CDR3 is CASSTQVGGHGSGANVLTF. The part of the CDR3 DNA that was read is TGTGCCAGTAGTACCCAGGTTGGGGGACACGGCTCTGGGGCCAACGTC.

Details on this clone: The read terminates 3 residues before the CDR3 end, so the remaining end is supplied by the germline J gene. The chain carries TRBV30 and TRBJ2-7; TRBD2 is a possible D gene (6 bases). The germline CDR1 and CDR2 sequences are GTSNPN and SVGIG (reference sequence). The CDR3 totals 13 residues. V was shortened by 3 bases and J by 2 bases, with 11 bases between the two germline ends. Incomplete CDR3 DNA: TGTGCCTGGAGAGGGGAGGTTACCTACGAG. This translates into CAWRGEVTYE. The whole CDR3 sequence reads CAWRGEVTYEQYF.

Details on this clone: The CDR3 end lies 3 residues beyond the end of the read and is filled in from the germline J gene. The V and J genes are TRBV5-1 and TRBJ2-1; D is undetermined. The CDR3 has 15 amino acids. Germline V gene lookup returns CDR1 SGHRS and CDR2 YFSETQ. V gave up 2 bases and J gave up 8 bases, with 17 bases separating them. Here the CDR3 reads CASSLLTPTLHEQFF. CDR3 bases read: TGCGCCAGCAGCTTATTAACCCCGACATTACATGAG.

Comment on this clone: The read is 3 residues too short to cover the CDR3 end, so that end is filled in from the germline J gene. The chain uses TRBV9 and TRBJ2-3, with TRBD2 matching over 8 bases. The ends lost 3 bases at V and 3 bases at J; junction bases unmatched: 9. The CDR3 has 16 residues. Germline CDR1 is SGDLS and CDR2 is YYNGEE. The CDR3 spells CASSDPAGAITDTQYF. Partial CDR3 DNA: TGTGCCAGCAGCGACCCAGCGGGAGCGATAACAGATACG.

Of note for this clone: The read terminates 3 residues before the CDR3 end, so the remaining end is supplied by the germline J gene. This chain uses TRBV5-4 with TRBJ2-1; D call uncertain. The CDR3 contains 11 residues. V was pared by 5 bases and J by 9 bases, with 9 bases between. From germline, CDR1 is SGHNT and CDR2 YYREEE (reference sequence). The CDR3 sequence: CASSDVAEQFF. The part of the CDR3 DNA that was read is TGTGCCAGCAGTGATGTGGCTGAG.

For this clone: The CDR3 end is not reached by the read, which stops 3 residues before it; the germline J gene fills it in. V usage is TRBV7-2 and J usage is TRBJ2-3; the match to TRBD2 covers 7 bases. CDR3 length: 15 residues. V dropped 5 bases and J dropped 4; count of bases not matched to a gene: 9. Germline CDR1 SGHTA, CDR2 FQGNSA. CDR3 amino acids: CASSLSGIRADTQYF. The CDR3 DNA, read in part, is TGTGCCAGCAGCCTCAGCGGGATTAGGGCAGATACG.